These 19 T cell receptor beta chains share one sample of origin, sequenced in a study of blood T cell repertoires in COVID-19. This table comes from immunoSEQ multiplex PCR, and its TCRdb copy is limited to in-frame clones, with some not included. In the table there are approximately 190,000 clones, roughly 82% of which are singletons. The sequencing sample was made of peripheral blood. Every receptor here comes from an older woman with COVID-19, enrolled during active disease.

The rearrangement uses TRBV7-3 and TRBJ2-1; 11 bases agree with TRBD2. The germline CDR1 and CDR2 sequences are SGHTA and FQGTGA. Losses at the gene ends were 5 bases for V and 10 bases for J; bases not matched to a gene: 13. This CDR3 spans 16 amino acids. Written as DNA, the CDR3 is TGTGCCAGCAGCCGAACCTATAGCGGGAGGGCCGGAGAGCAGTTCTTC. Translated, it gives CASSRTYSGRAGEQFF.

V gene TRBV28 combines with J gene TRBJ2-1; D perhaps matches TRBD1 (6 bases). The CDR3 contains 16 residues. CDR1 and CDR2 from the germline V gene are MDHEN and SYDVKM. V gave up 5 bases and J gave up 0 bases, with 14 bases separating them. CDR3 DNA sequence: TGTGCCAGCAGTGTACCAGGGGCCGGCTCCTACAATGAGCAGTTCTTC. Its protein is CASSVPGAGSYNEQFF. Looking up the rest from reference TRBV28 and TRBJ2-1 gives the full variable domain: DVKVTQSSRYLVKRTGEKVFLECVQDMDHENMFWYRQDPGLGLRLIYFSYDVKMKEKGDIPEGYSVSREKKERFSLILESASTNQTSMYLCASSVPGAGSYNEQFFGPGTRLTVL.

This clone was observed a handful of times. This chain connects TRBV24-1 to TRBJ1-1; maybe TRBD1 (6 bases). In germline, CDR1 is KGHDR, CDR2 SFDVKD. V dropped 7 bases and J dropped 4 bases, with 12 bases sitting between them. The CDR3 spans 13 residues. The CDR3 DNA follows: TGTGCCACCAGCGCAGGGGCGCTCACTGAAGCTTTCTTT. Protein product: CATSAGALTEAFF.

V and J are TRBV19 and TRBJ1-2; 7 bases are a match to TRBD1. Germline-derived CDR1 and CDR2 are LNHDA and SQIVND (reference sequence). This CDR3 has 13 amino acids. Trimming removed 5 bases from V and 7 bases from J; junction bases left unmatched: 7. DNA of the CDR3: TGTGCCAGTAGTCTCGGACAGGTGCGTGGCTACACCTTC. Protein sequence: CASSLGQVRGYTF.

The rearrangement links TRBV11-2 to TRBJ2-3; D might be TRBD1 (5 bases). Trimming stripped 4 bases from V and 4 bases from J, with 12 bases between. The germline V gene has CDR1 SGHAT and CDR2 FQNNGV. The CDR3 covers 14 residues. DNA for the CDR3: TGTGCCAGCAGCTCGCCAGGGCGTCCAGATACGCAGTATTTT. As protein: CASSSPGRPDTQYF.

The chain uses TRBV5-4 and TRBJ2-1, with 8 bases identical to TRBD1. The germline gives CDR1 SGHNT, CDR2 YYREEE (reference sequence). CDR3 length equals 16 residues. V lost 0 bases to trimming and J lost 0 bases; unmatched junction nucleotides: 2. The DNA of the CDR3 is TGTGCCAGCAGCTTGGATGGACAGGGCTCCTACAATGAGCAGTTCTTC. It encodes CASSLDGQGSYNEQFF.

This sequence joins TRBV5-1 and TRBJ1-5; D not certain. V was shortened by 4 bases and J by 6 bases, with 11 bases between the two germline ends. Looked up from germline, CDR1 is SGHRS and CDR2 is YFSETQ. There are 13 residues in the CDR3. CDR3 in DNA: TGCGCCAGCAGCCCCGGTGATTCTCAGCCCCAGCATTTT. The encoded protein is CASSPGDSQPQHF.

The chain couples TRBV19 to TRBJ1-2; possible D gene TRBD1, 6 bases. The V and J ends lost 5 bases and 6 bases respectively, with 19 bases between them. CDR1 and CDR2 from the germline V gene are LNHDA and SQIVND (reference sequence). The CDR3 runs to 15 residues. CDR3 protein: CASSSTPGTLDGYTF. As DNA, the CDR3 is TGTGCCAGTAGTTCAACCCCCGGGACACTGGATGGCTACACCTTC.

J is TRBJ2-1 and V is TRBV24-1; D perhaps matches TRBD2 (5 bases). The germline V and J ends were trimmed by 9 bases and 5 bases, with 16 bases remaining between them. The germline V gene has CDR1 KGHDR and CDR2 SFDVKD. This CDR3 is 14 amino acids long. The CDR3 is CATSGGSVNNEQFF. The DNA of the CDR3 is TGTGCCACCTCAGGCGGTAGCGTGAACAATGAGCAGTTCTTC.

The rearrangement joins TRBV2 to TRBJ1-3; D might be TRBD1 (6 bases). V was pared by 4 bases and J by 2 bases, with 18 bases between. Germline V gene sequence: CDR1 SNHLY, CDR2 FYNNEI. The CDR3 runs 17 residues. Written as DNA, the CDR3 is TGTGCCAGCAGTGTTTATCAGGGGAGCCCTACTGGAAACACCATATATTTT. Protein product: CASSVYQGSPTGNTIYF.

The V and J genes are TRBV13 and TRBJ2-1, with TRBD2 matching 12 bases. V lost 4 bases, J lost 4 bases, and 8 bases stayed unmatched. Germline CDR1 PRHDT, CDR2 FYEKMQ (reference sequence). The CDR3 is 17 amino acids. CDR3 residues: CASSSPTSGSTYNEQFF. CDR3 nucleotide sequence: TGTGCCAGCAGCTCCCCGACTAGCGGGAGTACTTACAATGAGCAGTTCTTC. Full variable domain (outside the CDR3, taken from reference TRBV13 and TRBJ2-1): AAGVIQSPRHLIKEKRETATLKCYPIPRHDTVYWYQQGPGQDPQFLISFYEKMQSDKGSIPDRFSAQQFSDYHSELNMSSLELGDSALYFCASSSPTSGSTYNEQFFGPGTRLTVL.

This clone was recorded a few times. V gene TRBV2 combines with J gene TRBJ2-7; tentative D call: TRBD1 (6 bases). Trimming pared 6 bases from V and 4 bases from J, leaving 16 bases between. Germline-derived CDR1 and CDR2 are SNHLY and FYNNEI. The CDR3 is 14 residues long. CDR3 loop: CASRGRDTSYEQYF. In nucleotides, the CDR3 is TGTGCCAGCAGGGGACGGGACACCTCATACGAGCAGTACTTC.

There are a few counts of this clone. This chain connects TRBV6-5 to TRBJ1-2; TRBD1 matches at 8 bases. The CDR3 sequence is 13 residues long. Germline-derived CDR1 and CDR2 are MNHEY and SVGAGI. V trimming: 6 bases; J trimming: 5 bases; junction bases outside the gene matches: 5. CDR3 nucleotides: TGTGCCAGCAGCGACAGGGGAAGATATGGCTACACCTTC. Translated, it gives CASSDRGRYGYTF.

This clone was picked up a small number of times. The chain uses TRBV13 and TRBJ1-1, with D perhaps TRBD1 (6 bases). The length of the CDR3 is 16 residues. Germline CDR1 reads PRHDT; CDR2 reads FYEKMQ (reference sequence). V was pared by 5 bases and J by 4 bases, with 20 bases between. CDR3 in DNA: TGTGCCAGCAGCCCCCGGCGGGGGCCCCGCACCACTGAAGCTTTCTTT. It is translated as CASSPRRGPRTTEAFF. The variable domain in full, completed from reference TRBV13 and TRBJ1-1, reads AAGVIQSPRHLIKEKRETATLKCYPIPRHDTVYWYQQGPGQDPQFLISFYEKMQSDKGSIPDRFSAQQFSDYHSELNMSSLELGDSALYFCASSPRRGPRTTEAFFGQGTRLTVV.

This clone appeared a few times. The gene calls are TRBV6-5 and TRBJ1-6, with D hard to call. Trimming removed 10 bases from V and 5 bases from J, with 18 bases in between. Germline CDR1 is MNHEY and CDR2 is SVGAGI. This CDR3 region has 15 residues. The CDR3 DNA sequence: TGTGCCACCGGGGTTACTCGAATTGATAATTCACCCCTCCACTTT. Translation: CATGVTRIDNSPLHF.

The J gene is TRBJ2-1, the V gene TRBV7-9; 9 bases are shared with TRBD2. The germline CDR1 and CDR2 sequences are SEHNR and FQNEAQ (reference sequence). Trimming cost V 0 bases and J 8 bases; bases outside gene matches: 11. The CDR3 loop spans 17 amino acids. The CDR3 DNA reads as TGTGCCAGCAGCTTAGCGCAGGAGACTAGCGGTCGGGATGAGCAGTTCTTC. This gives the protein CASSLAQETSGRDEQFF.

This chain joins TRBV6-5 and TRBJ2-7; TRBD2 aligns across 12 bases. The CDR3 is made up of 14 amino acids. Germline CDR1 MNHEY, CDR2 SVGAGI. Trimming at V came to 5 bases and at J to 3 bases, leaving 2 bases not matched to a gene. The CDR3 sequence is CASSKTSGSYEQYF. CDR3 DNA sequence: TGTGCCAGCAGTAAGACTAGCGGGAGCTACGAGCAGTACTTC.

The V gene is TRBV5-1, the J gene TRBJ1-4; 7 nucleotides line up with TRBD1. The germline gives CDR1 SGHRS, CDR2 YFSETQ. The CDR3 has 16 amino acids. V gave up 0 bases and J gave up 7 bases; unmatched junction bases: 9. The DNA of the CDR3 is TGCGCCAGCAGCTTGGCCCCGGACAGGACCGTTGAAAAACTGTTTTTT. Translation: CASSLAPDRTVEKLFF. Together with reference TRBV5-1 and TRBJ1-4, the CDR3 gives the full variable domain: KAGVTQTPRYLIKTRGQQVTLSCSPISGHRSVSWYQQTPGQGLQFLFEYFSETQRNKGNFPGRFSGRQFSNSRSEMNVSTLELGDSALYLCASSLAPDRTVEKLFFGSGTQLSVL.

This clone was observed a few times. This chain connects TRBV25-1 to TRBJ1-4; no firm D call. The length of the CDR3 is 15 residues. From germline, CDR1 is MGHDK and CDR2 SYGVNS. Trimming left V 0 bases short and J 8 bases short, with 13 bases between. The CDR3 DNA reads TGTGCCAGCAGTGAATATGGAACCGGGAGGGAAAAACTGTTTTTT. Translated, it gives CASSEYGTGREKLFF.